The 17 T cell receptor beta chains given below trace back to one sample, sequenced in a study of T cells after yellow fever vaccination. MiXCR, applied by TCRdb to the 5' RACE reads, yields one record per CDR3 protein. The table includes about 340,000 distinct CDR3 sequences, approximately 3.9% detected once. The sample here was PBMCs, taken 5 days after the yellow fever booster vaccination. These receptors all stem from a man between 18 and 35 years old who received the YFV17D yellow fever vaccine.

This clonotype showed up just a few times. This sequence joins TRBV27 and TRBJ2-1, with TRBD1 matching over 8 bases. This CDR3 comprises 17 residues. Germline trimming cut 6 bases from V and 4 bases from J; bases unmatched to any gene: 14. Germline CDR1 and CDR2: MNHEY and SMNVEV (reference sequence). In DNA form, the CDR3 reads TGTGCCAGCAGCGAGGAGGATCGGACAGGGACGTACAATGAGCAGTTCTTC. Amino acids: CASSEEDRTGTYNEQFF.

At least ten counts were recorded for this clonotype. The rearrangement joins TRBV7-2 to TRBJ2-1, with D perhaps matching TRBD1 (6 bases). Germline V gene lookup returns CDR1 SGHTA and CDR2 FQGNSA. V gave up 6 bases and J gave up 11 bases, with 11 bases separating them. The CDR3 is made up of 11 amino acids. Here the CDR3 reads CASRKDRQQFF. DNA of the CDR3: TGTGCCAGCAGAAAAGACAGGCAGCAGTTCTTC.

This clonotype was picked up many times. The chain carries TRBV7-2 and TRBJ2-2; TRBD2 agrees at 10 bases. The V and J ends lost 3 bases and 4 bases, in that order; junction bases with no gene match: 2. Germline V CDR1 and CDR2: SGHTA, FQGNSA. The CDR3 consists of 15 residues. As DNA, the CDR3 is TGTGCCAGCAGCTTCACTAGCGGGGTCACCGGGGAGCTGTTTTTT. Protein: CASSFTSGVTGELFF.

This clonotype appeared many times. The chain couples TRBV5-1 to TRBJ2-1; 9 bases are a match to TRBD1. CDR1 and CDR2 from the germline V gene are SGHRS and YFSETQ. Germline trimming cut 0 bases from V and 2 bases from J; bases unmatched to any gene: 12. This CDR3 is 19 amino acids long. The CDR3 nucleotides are TGCGCCAGCAGCTTGGGGATTGTCGAACAGGGGGCCACCTACAATGAGCAGTTCTTC. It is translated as CASSLGIVEQGATYNEQFF. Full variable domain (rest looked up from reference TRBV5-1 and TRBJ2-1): KAGVTQTPRYLIKTRGQQVTLSCSPISGHRSVSWYQQTPGQGLQFLFEYFSETQRNKGNFPGRFSGRQFSNSRSEMNVSTLELGDSALYLCASSLGIVEQGATYNEQFFGPGTRLTVL.

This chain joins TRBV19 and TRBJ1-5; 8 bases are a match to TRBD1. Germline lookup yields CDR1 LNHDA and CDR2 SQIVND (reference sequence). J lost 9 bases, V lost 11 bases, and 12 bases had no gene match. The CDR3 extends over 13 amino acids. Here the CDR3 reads CAGSTGAWGPQHF. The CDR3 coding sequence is TGTGCCGGCTCGACAGGGGCCTGGGGGCCCCAGCATTTT.

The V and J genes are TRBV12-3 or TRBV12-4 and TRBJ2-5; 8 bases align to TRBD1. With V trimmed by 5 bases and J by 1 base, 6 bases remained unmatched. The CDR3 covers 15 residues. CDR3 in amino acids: CASSMQQGGQETQYF. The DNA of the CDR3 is TGTGCCAGCAGTATGCAACAGGGGGGCCAAGAGACCCAGTACTTC.

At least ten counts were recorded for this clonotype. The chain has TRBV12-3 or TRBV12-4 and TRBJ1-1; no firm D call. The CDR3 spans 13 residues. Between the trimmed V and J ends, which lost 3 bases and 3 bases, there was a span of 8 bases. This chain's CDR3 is CASSLARYTEAFF. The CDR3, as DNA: TGTGCCAGCAGTTTGGCACGGTACACTGAAGCTTTCTTT.

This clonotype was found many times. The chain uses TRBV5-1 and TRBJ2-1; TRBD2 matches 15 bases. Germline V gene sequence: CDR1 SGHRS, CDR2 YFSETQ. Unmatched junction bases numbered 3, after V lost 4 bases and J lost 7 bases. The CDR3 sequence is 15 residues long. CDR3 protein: CASSRTSGGGNEQFF. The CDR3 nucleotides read TGCGCCAGCAGCAGGACTAGCGGGGGGGGAAATGAGCAGTTCTTC.

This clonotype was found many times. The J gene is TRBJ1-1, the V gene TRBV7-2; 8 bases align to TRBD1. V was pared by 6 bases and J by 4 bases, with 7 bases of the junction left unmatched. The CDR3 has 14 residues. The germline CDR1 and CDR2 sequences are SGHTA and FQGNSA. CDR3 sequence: CASRPTGGSTEAFF. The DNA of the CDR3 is TGTGCCAGCAGGCCAACAGGGGGTTCCACTGAAGCTTTCTTT.

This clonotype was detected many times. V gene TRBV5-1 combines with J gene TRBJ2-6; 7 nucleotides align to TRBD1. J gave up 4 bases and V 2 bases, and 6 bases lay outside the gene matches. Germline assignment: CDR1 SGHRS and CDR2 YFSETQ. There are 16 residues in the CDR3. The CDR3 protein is CASSLVTGAGANVLTF. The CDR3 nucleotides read TGCGCCAGCAGCTTAGTAACAGGGGCCGGGGCCAACGTCCTGACTTTC. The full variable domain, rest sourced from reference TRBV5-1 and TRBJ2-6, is KAGVTQTPRYLIKTRGQQVTLSCSPISGHRSVSWYQQTPGQGLQFLFEYFSETQRNKGNFPGRFSGRQFSNSRSEMNVSTLELGDSALYLCASSLVTGAGANVLTFGAGSRLTVL.

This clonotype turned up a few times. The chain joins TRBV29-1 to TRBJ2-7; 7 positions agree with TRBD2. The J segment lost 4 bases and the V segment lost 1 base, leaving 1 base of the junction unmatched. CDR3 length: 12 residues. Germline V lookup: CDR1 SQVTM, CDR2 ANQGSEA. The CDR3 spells CSVEAGGYEQYF. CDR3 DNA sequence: TGCAGCGTTGAAGCCGGGGGGTACGAGCAGTACTTC.

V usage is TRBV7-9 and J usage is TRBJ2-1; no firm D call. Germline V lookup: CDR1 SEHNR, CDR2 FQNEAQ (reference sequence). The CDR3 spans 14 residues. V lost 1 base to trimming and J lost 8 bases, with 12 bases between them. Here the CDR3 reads CASSLVRNDDEQFF. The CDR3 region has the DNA TGTGCCAGCAGCTTAGTACGGAATGACGATGAGCAGTTCTTC.

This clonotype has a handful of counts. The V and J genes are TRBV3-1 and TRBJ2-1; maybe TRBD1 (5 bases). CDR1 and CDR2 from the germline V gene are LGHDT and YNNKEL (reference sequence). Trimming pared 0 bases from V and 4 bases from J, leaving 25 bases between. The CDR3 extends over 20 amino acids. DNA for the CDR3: TGTGCCAGCAGCCAAGAAGGTCAGGTCCCAGGGCAGGGTCCATACAATGAGCAGTTCTTC. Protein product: CASSQEGQVPGQGPYNEQFF.

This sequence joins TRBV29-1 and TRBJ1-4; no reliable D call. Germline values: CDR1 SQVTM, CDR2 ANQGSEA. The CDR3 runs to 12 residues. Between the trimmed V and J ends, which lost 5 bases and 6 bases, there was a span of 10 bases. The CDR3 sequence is CSVKREDEKLFF. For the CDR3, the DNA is TGCAGCGTTAAGCGGGAGGATGAAAAACTGTTTTTT.

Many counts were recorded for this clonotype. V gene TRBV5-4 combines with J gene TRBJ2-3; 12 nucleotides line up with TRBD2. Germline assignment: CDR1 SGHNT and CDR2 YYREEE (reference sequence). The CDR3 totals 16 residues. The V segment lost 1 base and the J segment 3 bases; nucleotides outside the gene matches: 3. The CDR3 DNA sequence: TGTGCCAGCAGCTTGAAACTAGCGGGGGGAACAGATACGCAGTATTTT. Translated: CASSLKLAGGTDTQYF.

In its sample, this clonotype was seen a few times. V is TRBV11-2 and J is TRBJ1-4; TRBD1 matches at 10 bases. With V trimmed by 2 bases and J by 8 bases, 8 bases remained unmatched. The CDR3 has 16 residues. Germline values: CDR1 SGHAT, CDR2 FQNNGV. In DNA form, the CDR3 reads TGTGCCAGCAGCTTACGGGACAGGGGCGGTGTGGAAAAACTGTTTTTT. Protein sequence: CASSLRDRGGVEKLFF. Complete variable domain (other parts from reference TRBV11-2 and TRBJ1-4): EAGVAQSPRYKIIEKRQSVAFWCNPISGHATLYWYQQILGQGPKLLIQFQNNGVVDDSQLPKDRFSAERLKGVDSTLKIQPAKLEDSAVYLCASSLRDRGGVEKLFFGSGTQLSVL.

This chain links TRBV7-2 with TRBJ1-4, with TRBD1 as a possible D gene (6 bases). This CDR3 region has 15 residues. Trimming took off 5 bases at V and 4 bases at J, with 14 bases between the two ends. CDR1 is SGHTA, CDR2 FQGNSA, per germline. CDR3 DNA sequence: TGTGCCAGCAGCACCGGACAGAAATATAATGAAAAACTGTTTTTT. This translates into CASSTGQKYNEKLFF.